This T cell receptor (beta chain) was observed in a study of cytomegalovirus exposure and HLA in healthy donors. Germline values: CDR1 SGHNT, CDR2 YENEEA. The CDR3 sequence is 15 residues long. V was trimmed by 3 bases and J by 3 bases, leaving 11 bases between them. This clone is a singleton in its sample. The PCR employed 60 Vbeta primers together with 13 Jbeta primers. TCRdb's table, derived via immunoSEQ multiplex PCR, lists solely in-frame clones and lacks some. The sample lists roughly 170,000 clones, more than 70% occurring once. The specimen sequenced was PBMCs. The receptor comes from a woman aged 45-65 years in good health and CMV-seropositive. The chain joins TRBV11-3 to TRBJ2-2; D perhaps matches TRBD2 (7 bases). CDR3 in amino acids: CASSFGGLDTGELFF. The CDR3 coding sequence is TGTGCCAGCAGCTTCGGGGGGCTGGACACCGGGGAGCTGTTTTTT.